This entry is about one TCR beta chain. As yet, its antigen is unknown. The data belong to a study of T cells in Graves' hyperthyroidism and ophthalmopathy. Active moderate-to-severe ophthalmopathy, Clinical Activity Score at least 3, NOSPECS at least 4, under 3 months' duration. On the basis of clinical symptoms, serum thyroxine and TRAb, thyroid ultrasound and orbital computed tomography, diagnoses were made. Template material for amplifying TCR beta CDR3 regions consisted of RNA transcripts. HTBI primers were the set used in a first-round RT-PCR of the TCR CDR3. TCRdb processed the multiplex PCR reads anew with MiXCR; each CDR3 protein has one entry. The sample yields some 570,000 distinct CDR3 sequences, 13% to 15% seen once. Germline V gene sequence: CDR1 MDHEN, CDR2 SYDVKM. V was shortened by 6 bases and J by 2 bases, with 11 bases between the two germline ends. CDR3 size: 14 residues. The study's findings and limits: Researchers report that a 13 V-J model separated ophthalmopathy from stable hyperthyroidism.

Sequenced: blood. V is TRBV28 and J is TRBJ1-5; D might be TRBD1 (6 bases). The sequence derives from a woman aged 18-29 years with Graves' ophthalmopathy. In DNA form, the CDR3 reads TGTGCCAGCAGAGGGGGGCTTGGCAATCAGCCCCAGCATTTT. This translates into CASRGGLGNQPQHF.